The next 11 T cell receptor beta chains were all read from a single sample in a study of blood T cell repertoires in COVID-19. Some clones are missing from TCRdb's copy, which holds only in-frame ones; the method was immunoSEQ multiplex PCR. The sample records over 110,000 clones, around 87% being singletons. What was sequenced was PBMCs or T cells enriched from blood (not recorded which). These receptors were taken from a man between 60 and 75 years old who had recovered from COVID-19.

The chain employs TRBV11-2 and TRBJ1-6; D is unresolved. CDR1 and CDR2 (germline): SGHAT, FQNNGV. This CDR3 comprises 17 residues. V was cut by 5 bases and J by 9 bases, with 23 bases left in between. Written as DNA, the CDR3 is TGTGCCAGCAGCCAAACGGCAATAGGGCTTGAGGGTTCACCCCTCCACTTT. Translation gives CASSQTAIGLEGSPLHF.

This clone was counted a single time. The V and J genes are TRBV21-1 and TRBJ2-6; the D call of TRBD1 is as the table states it, not checked on the DNA. TRBV21-1 is described as a pseudogene. This CDR3 has 17 amino acids. This chain's CDR3 is CASIPPGQVRGANVLTF. CDR3 sequence (DNA): TGTGCCAGCATCCCCCCTGGACAGGTCCGTGGGGCCAACGTCCTGACTTTC.

The V gene is TRBV5-1, the J gene TRBJ1-4; D uncertain. The CDR3 is 15 amino acids. Germline values: CDR1 SGHRS, CDR2 YFSETQ. Trimming pared 1 base from V and 2 bases from J, leaving 9 bases between. DNA for the CDR3: TGCGCCAGCAGCTTGAGTTTGGCTACTAATGAAAAACTGTTTTTT. Protein: CASSLSLATNEKLFF.

The chain uses TRBV27 and TRBJ2-7, with no clear D. This CDR3 spans 14 amino acids. Trimming stripped 2 bases from V and 0 bases from J, with 8 bases between. CDR1 is MNHEY and CDR2 is SMNVEV in the germline V gene (reference sequence). The CDR3 DNA is TGTGCCAGCAGTTTAGGGCCGGACTCCTACGAGCAGTACTTC. Its protein is CASSLGPDSYEQYF.

The rearrangement joins TRBV5-1 to TRBJ2-3, with D maybe TRBD1 (6 bases). Germline CDR1 and CDR2: SGHRS and YFSETQ. The ends were cut back, 0 bases at V and 3 bases at J, with 11 bases in the middle. The CDR3 sequence is 15 residues long. This CDR3 is CASSLGSTGTDTQYF. CDR3 sequence (DNA): TGCGCCAGCAGCTTGGGGAGTACAGGGACAGATACGCAGTATTTT.

This clone came up once. The J gene is TRBJ1-1, the V gene TRBV5-1; D uncertain. The CDR3 extends over 13 amino acids. V lost 4 bases and J lost 1, with 8 bases in between. Per germline, CDR1 SGHRS and CDR2 YFSETQ. The CDR3 loop is CASSVPENTEAFF. The CDR3 region has the DNA TGCGCCAGCAGCGTACCAGAGAACACTGAAGCTTTCTTT.

The chain carries TRBV2 and TRBJ1-2; 7 nucleotides line up with TRBD1. Germline V lookup: CDR1 SNHLY, CDR2 FYNNEI. This CDR3 is 13 amino acids long. Unmatched junction bases numbered 7, after V lost 6 bases and J lost 6 bases. CDR3 sequence reads: CASRGNRGHGYTF. The CDR3, as DNA: TGTGCCAGCAGGGGGAACAGGGGTCATGGCTACACCTTC.

This chain uses TRBV19 with TRBJ2-1; D remains ambiguous. CDR1 and CDR2 (germline): LNHDA, SQIVND (reference sequence). With 4 bases removed from V and 2 bases from J, the gap between germline ends came to 12 bases. The CDR3 consists of 15 residues. In DNA form, the CDR3 reads TGTGCCAGTAGTACCCTAAGCGAACCCTACAATGAGCAGTTCTTC. It is translated as CASSTLSEPYNEQFF.

CDR3 residues: CASSAAGPGTLNTEAFF. In DNA form, the CDR3 reads TGCGCCAGCAGCGCGGCGGGCCCGGGAACCTTGAACACTGAAGCTTTCTTT. V usage is TRBV5-1 and J usage is TRBJ1-1; no definite D call. The V end lost 4 bases, the J end lost 0 bases, and 19 bases lay between the germline ends. The CDR3 contains 17 residues. Germline V gives CDR1 SGHRS, CDR2 YFSETQ. Together with reference TRBV5-1 and TRBJ1-1, the CDR3 gives the full variable domain: KAGVTQTPRYLIKTRGQQVTLSCSPISGHRSVSWYQQTPGQGLQFLFEYFSETQRNKGNFPGRFSGRQFSNSRSEMNVSTLELGDSALYLCASSAAGPGTLNTEAFFGQGTRLTVV.

The chain links TRBV18 to TRBJ1-2, with no clear D. This CDR3 comprises 13 residues. V was trimmed by 3 bases and J by 4 bases, leaving 9 bases between them. The germline V gene has CDR1 KGHSH and CDR2 LQKENI. The CDR3 spells CASSPGVIYGYTF. CDR3 in DNA: TGTGCCAGCTCACCCGGGGTCATCTATGGCTACACCTTC.

The chain joins TRBV7-8 to TRBJ1-2; tentative D call: TRBD1 (6 bases). The V gene lost 5 bases and the J gene lost 7 bases, with 14 bases spanning the gap. CDR1 is SGHVS and CDR2 is FQNEAQ in the germline V gene. The length of the CDR3 is 13 residues. The CDR3 DNA reads as TGTGCCAGCAGCCCAGGGGAAGAACGTGGCTACACCTTC. The encoded protein is CASSPGEERGYTF.